The next 16 T cell receptor beta chains were all read from a single sample in a study of blood T cell repertoires in COVID-19. TCRdb's table, derived via immunoSEQ multiplex PCR, lists solely in-frame clones and lacks some. The data contain 50,000 or so clones, about 90% of them singletons. Sequencing was performed on peripheral blood. The receptors were sampled from a man between 65 and 85 years old with active COVID-19.

This sequence joins TRBV5-6 and TRBJ2-7; D gene unclear. The ends were cut back, 0 bases at V and 6 bases at J, with 10 bases in the middle. Germline V CDR1 and CDR2: SGHDT, YYEEEE. The CDR3 totals 13 residues. The CDR3 bases are TGTGCCAGCAGCTTGGCAGGTTTCGGCGAGCAGTACTTC. Protein sequence: CASSLAGFGEQYF.

The V and J genes are TRBV6-5 and TRBJ2-7, with TRBD1 as a possible D gene (7 bases). The CDR3 has 16 amino acids. V was trimmed by 0 bases and J by 5 bases, leaving 17 bases between them. Germline V lookup: CDR1 MNHEY, CDR2 SVGAGI. The CDR3 DNA reads TGTGCCAGCAGTTACTCTGAAGACAGGGAGGTGAACGAGCAGTACTTC. Translation: CASSYSEDREVNEQYF.

This chain uses TRBV19 with TRBJ1-2, with a possible D match to TRBD1 (5 bases). The CDR3 totals 16 residues. The V and J ends lost 2 bases and 1 base respectively, with 14 bases between them. Per the germline V gene, CDR1 is LNHDA and CDR2 is SQIVND (reference sequence). CDR3 DNA sequence: TGTGCCAGTAGTATAAGTCGGGGGAACTATAACTATGGCTACACCTTC. Translated: CASSISRGNYNYGYTF.

The rearrangement joins TRBV5-1 to TRBJ1-4, with D unresolved. Trimming pared 0 bases from V and 8 bases from J, leaving 11 bases between. The CDR3 sequence is 14 residues long. Germline V gene sequence: CDR1 SGHRS, CDR2 YFSETQ. CDR3 loop: CASSLDVPGEKLFF. Written as DNA, the CDR3 is TGCGCCAGCAGCTTGGATGTCCCCGGGGAAAAACTGTTTTTT.

This clone was detected once. The chain is built from TRBV5-1 and TRBJ1-3; tentative D call: TRBD1 (6 bases). CDR3 length: 13 residues. Trimming pared 7 bases from V and 0 bases from J, leaving 8 bases between. Looked up from germline, CDR1 is SGHRS and CDR2 is YFSETQ. The CDR3 sequence: CASGTSSGNTIYF. The CDR3 DNA follows: TGCGCCAGCGGGACAAGCTCTGGAAACACCATATATTTT. Full variable domain (remainder filled in from reference TRBV5-1 and TRBJ1-3): KAGVTQTPRYLIKTRGQQVTLSCSPISGHRSVSWYQQTPGQGLQFLFEYFSETQRNKGNFPGRFSGRQFSNSRSEMNVSTLELGDSALYLCASGTSSGNTIYFGEGSWLTVV.

The CDR3 coding sequence is TGTGCCAGTAGTCCCCCGGGGGCTAACTATGGCTACACCTTC. Residues: CASSPPGANYGYTF. The rearrangement uses TRBV19 and TRBJ1-2, with D possibly TRBD1 on 5 matching bases. This CDR3 comprises 14 residues. V was clipped by 5 bases and J by 0 bases, with 10 bases between them. The germline V gene has CDR1 LNHDA and CDR2 SQIVND (reference sequence).

J is TRBJ1-2 and V is TRBV5-1; 8 positions match TRBD1. The CDR3 spans 16 residues. Germline lookup yields CDR1 SGHRS and CDR2 YFSETQ. With V trimmed by 6 bases and J by 4 bases, 14 bases remained unmatched. The DNA of the CDR3 is TGCGCCAGCACCCCCCGCGGGACAGGAGGACTCTATGGCTACACCTTC. It specifies CASTPRGTGGLYGYTF.

The gene calls are TRBV6-5 and TRBJ1-2, with TRBD1 matching over 10 bases. Trimming removed 7 bases from V and 8 bases from J; junction bases left unmatched: 7. The CDR3 runs 13 residues. Looked up from germline, CDR1 is MNHEY and CDR2 is SVGAGI. CDR3 amino acids: CASNRGQGVGYTF. The CDR3 nucleotides are TGTGCCAGCAATCGAGGACAGGGGGTCGGCTACACCTTC.

The chain uses TRBV27 and TRBJ1-3; D remains unclear. Per germline, CDR1 MNHEY and CDR2 SMNVEV (reference sequence). This CDR3 has 15 residues. V was clipped by 6 bases and J by 2 bases, with 14 bases between them. The CDR3 coding sequence is TGTGCCAGCAGCCCACTCAGAGGGCCTGGAAACACCATATATTTT. Protein product: CASSPLRGPGNTIYF.

The J gene is TRBJ2-7, the V gene TRBV6-5; 9 bases fit TRBD1. CDR1 is MNHEY, CDR2 SVGAGI, per germline. The CDR3 loop spans 15 amino acids. With 6 bases clipped from V and 0 bases from J, the junction kept 6 bases outside the gene matches. For the CDR3, the DNA is TGTGCCAGCAGCTACCGGGACAGGGCCTCCTACGAGCAGTACTTC. It is translated as CASSYRDRASYEQYF.

The chain has TRBV28 and TRBJ1-5; the match to TRBD1 covers 7 bases. CDR3 size: 15 residues. V shed 5 bases and J 4 bases; nucleotides not matched to a gene: 8. Germline CDR1 and CDR2: MDHEN and SYDVKM. The CDR3 DNA is TGTGCCAGCAGTCGGAGGGACAGCGATAATCAGCCCCAGCATTTT. It encodes CASSRRDSDNQPQHF.

The V call is TRBV7-2, the J call TRBJ2-1; 14 nucleotides align to TRBD2. The CDR3 contains 17 residues. Germline assignment: CDR1 SGHTA and CDR2 FQGNSA. J gave up 0 bases and V 5 bases, and 3 bases lay outside the gene matches. CDR3: CASSTGTSGSSYNEQFF. The CDR3 DNA follows: TGTGCCAGCAGCACCGGGACTAGCGGGAGCTCCTACAATGAGCAGTTCTTC.

J is TRBJ2-1 and V is TRBV7-8; D call uncertain. This CDR3 region has 15 residues. Germline lookup yields CDR1 SGHVS and CDR2 FQNEAQ. Trimming cost V 3 bases and J 0 bases, with 9 bases left between them. In nucleotides, the CDR3 is TGTGCCAGCAGCTTCCGACCGGGCTCCTACAATGAGCAGTTCTTC. Translated, it gives CASSFRPGSYNEQFF.

The V call is TRBV11-2, the J call TRBJ1-2; 8 bases are a match to TRBD1. Germline CDR1 is SGHAT and CDR2 is FQNNGV. V lost 2 bases and J lost 8; bases outside the gene matches: 10. This CDR3 comprises 15 residues. CDR3 residues: CASSLLPGGLGGYTF. In nucleotides, the CDR3 is TGTGCCAGCAGCTTACTGCCAGGGGGCCTAGGGGGCTACACCTTC.

This rearrangement joins TRBV9 to TRBJ2-5; 9 nucleotides line up with TRBD2. The CDR3 covers 18 residues. The V and J ends lost 0 bases and 1 base, in that order; junction bases with no gene match: 10. Germline loops: CDR1 SGDLS, CDR2 YYNGEE. CDR3 nucleotides: TGTGCCAGCAGCGTAGGAGGGCGGGGGGGCCGAAGCCAAGAGACCCAGTACTTC. It translates to CASSVGGRGGRSQETQYF. Variable domain in full (rest from reference TRBV9 and TRBJ2-5): DSGVTQTPKHLITATGQRVTLRCSPRSGDLSVYWYQQSLDQGLQFLIQYYNGEERAKGNILERFSAQQFPDLHSELNLSSLELGDSALYFCASSVGGRGGRSQETQYFGPGTRLLVL.

This clone showed up just once. The rearrangement joins TRBV19 to TRBJ1-6, with D possibly TRBD1 on 6 matching bases. CDR3 length: 16 residues. The germline CDR1 and CDR2 sequences are LNHDA and SQIVND (reference sequence). With 3 bases removed from V and 6 bases from J, the gap between germline ends came to 15 bases. For the CDR3, the DNA is TGTGCCAGTAGTATCGCGGGTGCAGGGGTTAATTCACCCCTCCACTTT. Translation: CASSIAGAGVNSPLHF.